The 24 T cell receptor beta chains in this list originate from one sample, sequenced in a study of response to subunit inactivated influenza vaccine. TCRdb reprocessed the RT-PCR reads with MiXCR, giving one entry per CDR3 protein. The sample records roughly 550,000 distinct CDR3 sequences, under 30% being singletons. These same records also appear under a second study, on T cells expressing NK-cell markers. In that study: What made the TCR beta cDNA was 5'RACE template switching with UMIs.

Here the sequenced sample was CD4+ T cells sorted from PBMCs, taken approximately 12 days after vaccination. The origin of the receptors is a man aged 50-59 years who received an inactivated influenza vaccine.

The gene calls are TRBV12-3 or TRBV12-4 and TRBJ2-2; D may be TRBD1 (6 bases). V was shortened by 8 bases and J by 0 bases, with 19 bases between the two germline ends. The CDR3 sequence is 17 residues long. The CDR3 sequence: CASDGDRSFANTGELFF. The CDR3, as DNA: TGTGCCAGCGATGGTGACAGGTCTTTCGCGAACACCGGGGAGCTGTTTTTT.

V usage is TRBV5-1 and J usage is TRBJ1-5, with 11 bases fitting TRBD1. The junction had 13 bases not matched to a gene; V was cut back by 8 bases and J by 9 bases. CDR1 and CDR2 (germline): SGHRS, YFSETQ. This CDR3 contains 15 residues. CDR3 DNA: TGCGCCAGACCTCGATCGGGACAGGGGGGCCGGCCCCAGCATTTT. Translated: CARPRSGQGGRPQHF.

V and J are TRBV11-1 and TRBJ2-2, with 8 bases identical to TRBD1. The CDR3 is 14 amino acids. CDR1 SGHAT and CDR2 FQDESV come from the germline V gene (reference sequence). J gave up 7 bases and V 3 bases, and 4 bases lay outside the gene matches. The CDR3 spells CASSFDRGSGELFF. DNA of the CDR3: TGTGCCAGCAGCTTTGACAGGGGAAGCGGGGAGCTGTTTTTT.

Regarding this clonotype: A much larger clone lies one base from this, so it may be a read error. The chain has TRBV11-3 and TRBJ2-5; D may be TRBD2 (5 bases). CDR3 length: 15 residues. The germline CDR1 and CDR2 sequences are SGHNT and YENEEA. Trimming cost V 4 bases and J 4 bases, with 16 bases left between them. The CDR3 DNA sequence: TGTGCCAGCAGCTCATCTAGCTGGGGTGGAGAGACCCAGTACTTC. Protein sequence: CASSSSSWGGETQYF. The full variable domain, rest sourced from reference TRBV11-3 and TRBJ2-5, is EAGVVQSPRYKIIEKKQPVAFWCNPISGHNTLYWYLQNLGQGPELLIRYENEEAVDDSQLPKDRFSAERLKGVDSTLKIQPAELGDSAVYLCASSSSSWGGETQYFGPGTRLLVL.

This sequence joins TRBV29-1 and TRBJ2-5; 9 bases align to TRBD1. After removal of 4 bases from V and 4 bases from J, the junction contained 10 bases not matched to a gene. Germline values: CDR1 SQVTM, CDR2 ANQGSEA. CDR3 length equals 15 residues. This chain's CDR3 is CSVVRNRGPGETQYF. The CDR3 region has the DNA TGCAGCGTTGTGCGGAACAGGGGGCCTGGAGAGACCCAGTACTTC. Full variable domain (missing parts from reference TRBV29-1 and TRBJ2-5): SAVISQKPSRDICQRGTSLTIQCQVDSQVTMMFWYRQQPGQSLTLIATANQGSEATYESGFVIDKFPISRPNLTFSTLTVSNMSPEDSSIYLCSVVRNRGPGETQYFGPGTRLLVL.

V is TRBV15 and J is TRBJ2-5, with 9 bases fitting TRBD1. Losses at the gene ends were 5 bases for V and 4 bases for J; bases not matched to a gene: 5. CDR3 length equals 14 residues. The germline V gene has CDR1 LNHNV and CDR2 YYDKDF (reference sequence). The CDR3 nucleotides are TGTGCCACCAGCTCGGGGACAGGGAGAGAGACCCAGTACTTC. This encodes CATSSGTGRETQYF. The complete variable domain, with remaining parts taken from reference TRBV15 and TRBJ2-5, reads DAMVIQNPRYQVTQFGKPVTLSCSQTLNHNVMYWYQQKSSQAPKLLFHYYDKDFNNEADTPDNFQSRRPNTSFCFLDIRSPGLGDTAMYLCATSSGTGRETQYFGPGTRLLVL.

The V gene is TRBV3-1, the J gene TRBJ1-2; D not certain. This CDR3 comprises 12 residues. Germline V gene lookup returns CDR1 LGHDT and CDR2 YNNKEL (reference sequence). V lost 5 bases, J lost 8 bases, and 12 bases lay in between. The CDR3: CASSSGRQGYTF. The CDR3 DNA follows: TGTGCCAGCAGCAGCGGACGCCAGGGCTACACCTTC.

The rearrangement uses TRBV4-2 and TRBJ2-1, with TRBD2 matching over 8 bases. This CDR3 has 18 amino acids. In germline, CDR1 is LGHNA, CDR2 YNFKEQ. V dropped 4 bases and J dropped 7; count of bases not matched to a gene: 18. Here the CDR3 reads CASSLTLAGTSSQNEQFF. The CDR3, as DNA: TGTGCCAGCAGCCTAACTCTGGCCGGGACTAGTTCCCAGAATGAGCAGTTCTTC.

The chain uses TRBV20-1 and TRBJ1-5; possibly TRBD1 for D (6 bases). Deletions cut 4 bases from V and 4 bases from J, with 11 bases between. CDR1 and CDR2 (germline): DFQATT, SNEGSKA (reference sequence). This CDR3 contains 13 residues. In DNA form, the CDR3 reads TGCAGTGCTACACAGGGACCGAATCAGCCCCAGCATTTT. It specifies CSATQGPNQPQHF.

The V gene is TRBV3-1, the J gene TRBJ2-7; D may be TRBD2 (5 bases). The germline V and J ends were trimmed by 5 bases and 1 base, with 21 bases remaining between them. This CDR3 comprises 17 residues. Per the germline V gene, CDR1 is LGHDT and CDR2 is YNNKEL (reference sequence). CDR3 loop: CASSSSYSSGSSYEQYF. CDR3 DNA sequence: TGTGCCAGCAGCTCCTCTTACTCGTCGGGGAGTTCCTACGAGCAGTACTTC.

This chain joins TRBV3-1 and TRBJ2-7; maybe TRBD1 (6 bases). V was clipped by 2 bases and J by 4 bases, with 12 bases between them. The CDR3 consists of 14 residues. Germline lookup yields CDR1 LGHDT and CDR2 YNNKEL (reference sequence). The CDR3 DNA reads TGTGCCAGCAGCCAAACGGCCGGGACATACGAGCAGTACTTC. This sequence encodes CASSQTAGTYEQYF.

In its sample, this clonotype was seen a few times. The V and J genes are TRBV7-2 and TRBJ1-2, with 7 positions matching TRBD1. Germline CDR1 and CDR2: SGHTA and FQGNSA. This CDR3 spans 14 amino acids. V trimming: 4 bases; J trimming: 0 bases; junction bases outside the gene matches: 2. The CDR3: CASSWGQSNYGYTF. CDR3 in DNA: TGTGCCAGCAGCTGGGGACAGTCTAACTATGGCTACACCTTC.

The chain recombines TRBV20-1 with TRBJ1-1, with 11 positions matching TRBD1. Germline values: CDR1 DFQATT, CDR2 SNEGSKA (reference sequence). V shed 6 bases, J shed 3 bases, and the junction held 3 bases outside the gene matches. This CDR3 has 13 amino acids. CDR3 DNA: TGCAGTGCACCGGGACAGGGGGACACTGAAGCTTTCTTT. Its translation: CSAPGQGDTEAFF.

This clonotype has ten or more counts. V and J are TRBV29-1 and TRBJ2-1; 9 positions match TRBD2. The trim removed 5 bases at V and 7 bases at J, leaving 12 bases unmatched. CDR1 and CDR2 (germline): SQVTM, ANQGSEA. The CDR3 length is 15 residues. The CDR3 nucleotides are TGCAGCGTTCGGGTAAATAGCGGGAGTAGGAATGAGCAGTTCTTC. Its translation: CSVRVNSGSRNEQFF.

This clonotype was picked up a small number of times. V and J are TRBV14 and TRBJ2-1; 15 nucleotides align to TRBD2. In germline, CDR1 is SGHDN, CDR2 FVKESK. The CDR3 runs to 17 residues. V lost 4 bases to trimming and J lost 6 bases; unmatched junction nucleotides: 7. CDR3: CASSPGLAGGLGNEQFF. The CDR3 nucleotides are TGTGCCAGCAGCCCCGGACTAGCGGGAGGGCTTGGCAATGAGCAGTTCTTC.

This clonotype was observed a handful of times. This sequence joins TRBV6-2 or TRBV6-3 and TRBJ1-5; possible D gene TRBD1, 6 bases. The V gene lost 5 bases and the J gene lost 1 base, with 9 bases spanning the gap. Per the germline V gene, CDR1 is MNHEY and CDR2 is SVGEGT. The CDR3 extends over 14 amino acids. The CDR3 reads CASSAQGSNQPQHF. CDR3 bases: TGTGCCAGCAGTGCCCAGGGGAGCAATCAGCCCCAGCATTTT.

The rearrangement links TRBV20-1 to TRBJ2-3, with TRBD2 matching 13 bases. This CDR3 is built from 17 residues. Germline CDR1 DFQATT, CDR2 SNEGSKA (reference sequence). V was pared by 7 bases and J by 0 bases, with 10 bases of the junction left unmatched. This CDR3 reads CSGVTSGRAGSTDTQYF. The CDR3, as DNA: TGCAGTGGGGTTACTAGCGGGAGGGCGGGGAGCACAGATACGCAGTATTTT.

V is TRBV7-9 and J is TRBJ2-3, with 10 bases lining up with TRBD1. Germline CDR1 SEHNR, CDR2 FQNEAQ (reference sequence). V lost 5 bases, J lost 5 bases, and 7 bases stayed unmatched. The CDR3 consists of 15 residues. The CDR3 DNA reads TGTGCCAGCAGCGCCGACAGGGGGCTAATAGATACGCAGTATTTT. It specifies CASSADRGLIDTQYF. Filled out from reference TRBV7-9 and TRBJ2-3, the complete variable domain reads DTGVSQNPRHKITKRGQNVTFRCDPISEHNRLYWYRQTLGQGPEFLTYFQNEAQLEKSRLLSDRFSAERPKGSFSTLEIQRTEQGDSAMYLCASSADRGLIDTQYFGPGTRLTVL.

The V and J genes are TRBV9 and TRBJ2-1; no clear D gene. V lost 1 base, J lost 8 bases, and 13 bases lay in between. The CDR3 runs 14 residues. From germline, CDR1 is SGDLS and CDR2 YYNGEE. The CDR3 nucleotides read TGTGCCAGCAGCGTATTCCCCCAGGTCCATGAGCAGTTCTTC. Translated, it gives CASSVFPQVHEQFF.

This clonotype was seen more than once but under ten times. The chain has TRBV4-2 and TRBJ1-6, with D possibly TRBD1 on 6 matching bases. Germline V gene sequence: CDR1 LGHNA, CDR2 YNFKEQ. V gave up 0 bases and J gave up 1 base, with 16 bases separating them. The length of the CDR3 is 19 residues. This CDR3 reads CASSQDPRRGHSYNSPLHF. The CDR3 DNA sequence: TGTGCCAGCAGCCAAGATCCTCGCCGGGGGCATTCCTATAATTCACCCCTCCACTTT.

This clonotype showed up many times. The V gene is TRBV29-1, the J gene TRBJ2-1; no definite D call. Trimming took 4 bases from V and 6 from J, leaving 7 bases between them. CDR3 length: 11 residues. CDR1 is SQVTM, CDR2 ANQGSEA, per germline. The CDR3 reads CSVGAGNEQFF. In nucleotides, the CDR3 is TGCAGCGTTGGGGCCGGCAATGAGCAGTTCTTC.

This clonotype was observed a handful of times. V is TRBV3-1 and J is TRBJ2-5; no firm D call. The germline V and J ends were trimmed by 5 bases and 5 bases, with 12 bases remaining between them. Germline CDR1 reads LGHDT; CDR2 reads YNNKEL (reference sequence). This CDR3 has 13 residues. This CDR3 is CASSSRVRETQYF. The CDR3 DNA is TGTGCCAGCAGCTCCAGAGTCCGGGAGACCCAGTACTTC.

This sequence joins TRBV28 and TRBJ1-1; 8 nucleotides agree with TRBD1. Germline V lookup: CDR1 MDHEN, CDR2 SYDVKM. The CDR3 extends over 14 amino acids. The V gene end was trimmed by 7 bases and the J gene end by 6 bases; junction bases not matched to a gene: 10. DNA for the CDR3: TGTGCCAGCAACCTTCAGGGGGCCGGGGCTGAAGCTTTCTTT. This sequence encodes CASNLQGAGAEAFF.

J is TRBJ2-7 and V is TRBV5-6; 11 nucleotides agree with TRBD2. Losses at the gene ends were 2 bases for V and 4 bases for J; bases not matched to a gene: 5. This CDR3 region has 15 residues. Germline CDR1 is SGHDT and CDR2 is YYEEEE. CDR3 protein: CASSFLTSGGYEQYF. CDR3 DNA sequence: TGTGCCAGCAGCTTTTTAACTAGCGGGGGATACGAGCAGTACTTC.